This T cell receptor beta chain was profiled in a study of T cells in Graves' hyperthyroidism and ophthalmopathy. Amplified TCR beta CDR3 regions came from RNA transcripts. The HTBI primer set drove a first-round RT-PCR of the TCR CDR3. MiXCR, applied by TCRdb to the multiplex PCR reads, yields one record per CDR3 protein. Of about 480,000 distinct CDR3 sequences listed, approximately 23% are singletons. This clonotype occurred a few times. Fresh peripheral blood, roughly 9.8 ml of it, supplied the PBMCs. The CDR3 is 14 amino acids. Looked up from germline, CDR1 is LNHNV and CDR2 is YYDKDF (reference sequence). V was pared by 1 base and J by 4 bases, with 10 bases between.

The sequence was obtained from a woman in her 70s with Graves' ophthalmopathy. Sequencing was carried out using blood. This chain connects TRBV15 to TRBJ2-5, with D perhaps TRBD2 (5 bases). In DNA, the CDR3 is TGTGCCACCAGCAGAGTTTCGGAGGTAGAGACCCAGTACTTC. Translating it yields CATSRVSEVETQYF.